This T cell receptor beta chain was sequenced for a study of read filtering for tumor transcriptome and immune sequencing. Study-wide context: Per sample, TCR-region reads ranged about 3.5 to 11 million by IR-seq, 85 to 1273 by RNA-seq. Whole-study findings and limits: In IR-seq, single-read clonotypes were approximately 83% of clonotypes but 3% to 3.5% of reads.

This CDR3 spans 14 amino acids. This library used about 360 ng RNA and molecular barcoded adaptors spanning alpha/delta and beta/gamma chains. TCRdb redid the calling of the reads with MiXCR, one entry per CDR3 protein. Counted here are about 86,000 distinct CDR3 sequences, 10% to 15% occurring once; the ten biggest clones make up about 15%. This clonotype appeared many times. Antigen: not known. Bone marrow was sampled from every patient at the time of active disease. The rearrangement joins TRBV21-1 to TRBJ2-1; the D call TRBD1 from the table was never checked on the DNA. TRBV21-1 is flagged as a pseudogene. Sequencing used a population of CD138-negative cells sorted from bone marrow. The sequence was collected from a donor over 35 with multiple myeloma. The CDR3 bases are TGTGCCAGCAGCTCCCGTCTCCCGGGCAATGAGCAGTTCTTC. Translated, it gives CASSSRLPGNEQFF.